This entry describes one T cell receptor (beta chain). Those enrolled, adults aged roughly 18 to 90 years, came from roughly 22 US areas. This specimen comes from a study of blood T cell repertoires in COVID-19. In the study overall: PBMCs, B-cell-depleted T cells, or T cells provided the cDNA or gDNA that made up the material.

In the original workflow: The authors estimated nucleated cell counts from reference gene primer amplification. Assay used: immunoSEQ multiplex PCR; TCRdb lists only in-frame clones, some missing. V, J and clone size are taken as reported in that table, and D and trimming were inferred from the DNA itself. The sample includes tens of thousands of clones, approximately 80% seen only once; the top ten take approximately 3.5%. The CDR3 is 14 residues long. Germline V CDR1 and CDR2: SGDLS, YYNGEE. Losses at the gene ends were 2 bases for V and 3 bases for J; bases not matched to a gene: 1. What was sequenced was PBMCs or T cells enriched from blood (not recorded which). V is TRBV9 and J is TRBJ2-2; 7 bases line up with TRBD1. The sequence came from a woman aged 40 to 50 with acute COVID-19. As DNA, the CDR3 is TGTGCCAGCAGCGTGACAGGGTACACCGGGGAGCTGTTTTTT. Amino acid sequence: CASSVTGYTGELFF. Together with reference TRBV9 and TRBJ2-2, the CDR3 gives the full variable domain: DSGVTQTPKHLITATGQRVTLRCSPRSGDLSVYWYQQSLDQGLQFLIQYYNGEERAKGNILERFSAQQFPDLHSELNLSSLELGDSALYFCASSVTGYTGELFFGEGSRLTVL.